The rows below give T cell receptor beta chains drawn from one sample of a study of PD-L1 blockade in urothelial cancer. Using immunoSEQ multiplex PCR, the repertoire was profiled, and TCRdb retains in-frame clones only, with some absent. This table holds about 76,000 clones, 91% found once. This specimen was PBMCs, taken around atezolizumab (anti-PD-L1) treatment. These receptors all come from a woman of 80 years or more with urothelial cancer. Both conserved end residues are part of each CDR3. The order of the fields is V gene, CDR3 protein.

TRBV10-1 | CASSEDLFIRKQYF
TRBV27 | CASSFGGSGANVLTF
TRBV15 | CATSSQGTGRNTIYF
TRBV28 | CASSLWPSGYEQYF
TRBV7-3 | CASSRDILGLGSYNEQFF
TRBV11-2 | CASSSVLPGQGARGYTF
TRBV2 | CASSDPATGANVLTF
TRBV27 | CASSGAGQGDQPQHF
TRBV2 | CASSLLGQPQHF
TRBV6-4 | CASSDQPSGVSDTQYF
TRBV10-3 | CAIRGQGNNEQFF
TRBV7-8 | CASSLGVSGTEAFF
TRBV27 | CASSLSARGNQPQHF
TRBV9 | CASTPNTGYTGYTF
TRBV19 | CASSMLSGNTDTQYF
TRBV20-1 | CSGADGGTQYF
TRBV19 | CASSVVFDEQFF
TRBV11-2 | CASSPQGLAGVGEQFF
TRBV5-1 | CASSYGTVPEAFF